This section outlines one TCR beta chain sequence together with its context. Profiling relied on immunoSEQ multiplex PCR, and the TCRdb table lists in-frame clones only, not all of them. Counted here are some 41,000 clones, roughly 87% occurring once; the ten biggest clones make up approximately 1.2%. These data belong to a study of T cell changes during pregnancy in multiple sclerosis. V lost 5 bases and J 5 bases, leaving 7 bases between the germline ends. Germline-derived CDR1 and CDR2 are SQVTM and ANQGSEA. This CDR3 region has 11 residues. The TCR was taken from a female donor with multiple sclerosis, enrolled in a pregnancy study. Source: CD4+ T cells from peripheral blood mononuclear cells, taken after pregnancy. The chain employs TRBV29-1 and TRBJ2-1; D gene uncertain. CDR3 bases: TGCAGCGTTCGTCGGGACAATGAGCAGTTCTTC. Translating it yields CSVRRDNEQFF.